This T cell receptor (beta chain) appears in the sequencing data of a study of T-cell reconstitution after alpha-beta-depleted transplantation in children. Whole-study findings and limits: Several hundred expanded graft clones reportedly were the source of alpha-beta T cells about two months after transplant. It was newly produced T cells that mostly accounted for T-cell counts and diversity one year after transplant.

Construction of the TCRbeta library involved unique molecular identifiers. MiXCR was run by TCRdb on the PCR reads, yielding one entry per CDR3 protein. The repertoire consists of about 250,000 distinct CDR3 sequences, with about 24% occurring once and the leading ten covering around 4.8%. With regard to this clonotype: Its target is unknown.

Per germline, CDR1 SQVTM and CDR2 ANQGSEA. Trimming pared 0 bases from V and 3 bases from J, leaving 15 bases between. There are 16 residues in the CDR3. The sample in question was PBMCs, mostly from graft donor cells, obtained 360 days after TCRalphabeta/CD19-depleted stem cell transplant. This chain joins TRBV29-1 and TRBJ2-1, with D possibly TRBD2 on 6 matching bases. The clonotype originates from a female patient between 2 and 15 years old who had a stem cell transplant for congenital amegakaryocytic thrombocytopenia, so the T cells may come from the graft donor. The CDR3, as DNA: TGCAGCGTTGAAGATCGGGGGACTGCGTACTACAATGAGCAGTTCTTC. Its translation is CSVEDRGTAYYNEQFF.